Described below is a single TCR beta chain sequence and its context. This entry belongs to a study of blood T cell repertoires in COVID-19. V lost 6 bases, J lost 4 bases, and 10 bases lay in between. This CDR3 contains 13 residues. Per the germline V gene, CDR1 is KGHSH and CDR2 is LQKENI. Repertoires were generated with immunoSEQ multiplex PCR, while TCRdb's copy carries only in-frame clones and drops some. Here the sample spans more than 250,000 clones, roughly 86% being singletons. The specimen sequenced was peripheral blood. This TCR came from a woman between 45 and 65 years old with acute or convalescent COVID-19. This rearrangement joins TRBV18 to TRBJ1-3; D is perhaps TRBD1 (5 bases). This chain's CDR3 is CASSGGSGNTIYF. The CDR3 DNA is TGTGCCAGCTCCGGGGGATCCGGAAACACCATATATTTT.